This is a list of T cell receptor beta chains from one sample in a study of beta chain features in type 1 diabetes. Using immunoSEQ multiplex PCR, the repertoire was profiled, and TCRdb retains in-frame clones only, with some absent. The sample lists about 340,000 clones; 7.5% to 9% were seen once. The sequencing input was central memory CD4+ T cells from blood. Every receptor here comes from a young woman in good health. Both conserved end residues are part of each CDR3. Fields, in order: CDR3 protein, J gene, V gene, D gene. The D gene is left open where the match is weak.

cdr3_aa: CAISASLKETQYF
j_call: TRBJ2-5
v_call: TRBV10-3
d_call: .

cdr3_aa: CASSQLAGGIDEQFF
j_call: TRBJ2-1
v_call: TRBV6-5
d_call: TRBD2

cdr3_aa: CASSPDRFLSSYEQYF
j_call: TRBJ2-7
v_call: TRBV19
d_call: .

cdr3_aa: CASSPHLGTSRSYEQYF
j_call: TRBJ2-7
v_call: TRBV27
d_call: TRBD2

cdr3_aa: CASSNRGPNTEAFF
j_call: TRBJ1-1
v_call: TRBV5-1
d_call: TRBD1

cdr3_aa: CASRPGLAGDTQYF
j_call: TRBJ2-3
v_call: TRBV6-5
d_call: TRBD2

cdr3_aa: CASSEFGLAGSSYEQYF
j_call: TRBJ2-7
v_call: TRBV25-1
d_call: TRBD2

cdr3_aa: CASSDRQGGEKLFF
j_call: TRBJ1-4
v_call: TRBV25-1
d_call: .

cdr3_aa: CASSPGLAGIGFQETQYF
j_call: TRBJ2-5
v_call: TRBV7-9
d_call: TRBD2

cdr3_aa: CASSLYGDTQYF
j_call: TRBJ2-3
v_call: TRBV5-1
d_call: .

cdr3_aa: CASSRQGHYTEAFF
j_call: TRBJ1-1
v_call: TRBV2
d_call: TRBD1

cdr3_aa: CASRKTGVHQPQHF
j_call: TRBJ1-5
v_call: TRBV19
d_call: TRBD1

cdr3_aa: CASSDSGRGYNEQFF
j_call: TRBJ2-1
v_call: TRBV6-1
d_call: TRBD2

cdr3_aa: CASSVAPGAKAFF
j_call: TRBJ1-1
v_call: TRBV9
d_call: .

cdr3_aa: CASSWGTGVQNEQFF
j_call: TRBJ2-1
v_call: TRBV5-6
d_call: TRBD1

cdr3_aa: CASSLSAGTSSGANVLTF
j_call: TRBJ2-6
v_call: TRBV28
d_call: .

cdr3_aa: CASSPAGSDTQYF
j_call: TRBJ2-3
v_call: TRBV28
d_call: .

cdr3_aa: CAISEGTGEFGGYTF
j_call: TRBJ1-2
v_call: TRBV10-3
d_call: TRBD1

cdr3_aa: CAISESAQGTYEQYF
j_call: TRBJ2-7
v_call: TRBV10-3
d_call: .

cdr3_aa: CASSLDGTFYEQYF
j_call: TRBJ2-7
v_call: TRBV11-2
d_call: .

cdr3_aa: CAISRNTGVGNTEAFF
j_call: TRBJ1-1
v_call: TRBV10-3
d_call: TRBD1

cdr3_aa: CASSLAVGSSGDQETQYF
j_call: TRBJ2-5
v_call: TRBV11-2
d_call: TRBD2

cdr3_aa: CASSLLPGTTGELFF
j_call: TRBJ2-2
v_call: TRBV27
d_call: .

cdr3_aa: CASTGQGARTEAFF
j_call: TRBJ1-1
v_call: TRBV28
d_call: TRBD1

cdr3_aa: CASSPGYQETQYF
j_call: TRBJ2-5
v_call: TRBV18
d_call: .

cdr3_aa: CASSYSSRQETQYF
j_call: TRBJ2-5
v_call: TRBV6-6
d_call: .

cdr3_aa: CASSLPGANTEAFF
j_call: TRBJ1-1
v_call: TRBV27
d_call: .

cdr3_aa: CASSAGLAGSNEQFF
j_call: TRBJ2-1
v_call: TRBV19
d_call: TRBD2

cdr3_aa: CAISERRLTNTEAFF
j_call: TRBJ1-1
v_call: TRBV10-3
d_call: .

cdr3_aa: CASSLQGTGGKKETQYF
j_call: TRBJ2-5
v_call: TRBV19
d_call: .

cdr3_aa: CASSAGSSNEQFF
j_call: TRBJ2-1
v_call: TRBV6-1
d_call: .

cdr3_aa: CASSPAAGGREQYF
j_call: TRBJ2-7
v_call: TRBV18
d_call: TRBD2

cdr3_aa: CASSIHGRLAGGQETQYF
j_call: TRBJ2-5
v_call: TRBV19
d_call: TRBD2

cdr3_aa: CASSPQGTPSTDTQYF
j_call: TRBJ2-3
v_call: TRBV18
d_call: .

cdr3_aa: CASSLALPRAAGYTF
j_call: TRBJ1-2
v_call: TRBV7-2
d_call: .

cdr3_aa: CASSEARASGRTQYF
j_call: TRBJ2-3
v_call: TRBV2
d_call: TRBD2

cdr3_aa: CASSLGQILNIQYF
j_call: TRBJ2-4
v_call: TRBV7-2
d_call: TRBD1

cdr3_aa: CASSSLAWEWETQYF
j_call: TRBJ2-5
v_call: TRBV6-4
d_call: .

cdr3_aa: CASRPGPSSYEQYF
j_call: TRBJ2-7
v_call: TRBV6-1
d_call: .

cdr3_aa: CASSKVGYTF
j_call: TRBJ1-2
v_call: TRBV21-1
d_call: .

cdr3_aa: CATSSLGGAMVFF
j_call: TRBJ1-1
v_call: TRBV15
d_call: .

cdr3_aa: CSIGTGEETQYF
j_call: TRBJ2-5
v_call: TRBV29-1
d_call: TRBD1

cdr3_aa: CASSRDGTNEKLFF
j_call: TRBJ1-4
v_call: TRBV9
d_call: .

cdr3_aa: CASSLTGRAYNEQFF
j_call: TRBJ2-1
v_call: TRBV27
d_call: TRBD2

cdr3_aa: CASSNIRDRSYEQYF
j_call: TRBJ2-7
v_call: TRBV21-1
d_call: .

cdr3_aa: CASSRQLDSDTQYF
j_call: TRBJ2-3
v_call: TRBV7-2
d_call: .

cdr3_aa: CATSSSLGLDGYTF
j_call: TRBJ1-2
v_call: TRBV15
d_call: .

cdr3_aa: CASSLVLSRGGTYEQYF
j_call: TRBJ2-7
v_call: TRBV7-8
d_call: .

cdr3_aa: CASSLNQETQYF
j_call: TRBJ2-5
v_call: TRBV11-2
d_call: .

cdr3_aa: CASNKGQSRYNEQFF
j_call: TRBJ2-1
v_call: TRBV27
d_call: TRBD1

cdr3_aa: CASSQDQGLYEQYF
j_call: TRBJ2-7
v_call: TRBV4-3
d_call: .